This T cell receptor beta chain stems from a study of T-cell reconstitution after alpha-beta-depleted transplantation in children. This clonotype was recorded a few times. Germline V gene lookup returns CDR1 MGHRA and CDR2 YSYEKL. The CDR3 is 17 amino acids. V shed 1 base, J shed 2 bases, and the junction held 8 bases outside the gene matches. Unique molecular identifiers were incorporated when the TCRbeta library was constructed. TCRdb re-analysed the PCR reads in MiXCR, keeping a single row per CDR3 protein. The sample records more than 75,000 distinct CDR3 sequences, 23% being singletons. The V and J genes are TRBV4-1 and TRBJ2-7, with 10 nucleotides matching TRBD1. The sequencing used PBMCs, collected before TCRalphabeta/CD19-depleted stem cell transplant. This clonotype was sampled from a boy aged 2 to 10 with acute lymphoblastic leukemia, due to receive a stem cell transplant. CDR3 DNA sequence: TGCGCCAGCAGCCAAGGACAGGGGGCCGCGCAAGCCTACGAGCAGTACTTC. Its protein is CASSQGQGAAQAYEQYF.